This TCR beta chain originates from a study of T cell responses to AZD1222 COVID-19 vaccine. Study-wide results and caveats: The span of vaccine-associated CD4 TCRs extended across spike, with dominance at 160-218 and 743-854. Spike-specific TCR depth and breadth grew after two AZD1222 doses. Donors in the cohort were predominantly white British and more often female, and clonal diversity was possibly underestimated.

Here immunoSEQ multiplex PCR was the method, and the copy in TCRdb shows in-frame clones only, minus some. The sample has around 140,000 clones; 90% to 95% are singletons. Concerning this clone itself: Antigen specificity is unknown.

The CDR3 covers 14 residues. The V gene's germline CDR1 is SGHRS and CDR2 YFSETQ. Trimming pared 1 base from V and 2 bases from J, leaving 9 bases between. The V and J genes are TRBV5-1 and TRBJ2-5; D possibly corresponds to TRBD1 (6 bases). The input for sequencing was peripheral blood, taken after recovery from COVID-19. This receptor was obtained from an adult who had recovered from COVID-19. The CDR3 protein is CASSLLGGQETQYF. In DNA form, the CDR3 reads TGCGCCAGCAGCTTGTTAGGGGGTCAAGAGACCCAGTACTTC.